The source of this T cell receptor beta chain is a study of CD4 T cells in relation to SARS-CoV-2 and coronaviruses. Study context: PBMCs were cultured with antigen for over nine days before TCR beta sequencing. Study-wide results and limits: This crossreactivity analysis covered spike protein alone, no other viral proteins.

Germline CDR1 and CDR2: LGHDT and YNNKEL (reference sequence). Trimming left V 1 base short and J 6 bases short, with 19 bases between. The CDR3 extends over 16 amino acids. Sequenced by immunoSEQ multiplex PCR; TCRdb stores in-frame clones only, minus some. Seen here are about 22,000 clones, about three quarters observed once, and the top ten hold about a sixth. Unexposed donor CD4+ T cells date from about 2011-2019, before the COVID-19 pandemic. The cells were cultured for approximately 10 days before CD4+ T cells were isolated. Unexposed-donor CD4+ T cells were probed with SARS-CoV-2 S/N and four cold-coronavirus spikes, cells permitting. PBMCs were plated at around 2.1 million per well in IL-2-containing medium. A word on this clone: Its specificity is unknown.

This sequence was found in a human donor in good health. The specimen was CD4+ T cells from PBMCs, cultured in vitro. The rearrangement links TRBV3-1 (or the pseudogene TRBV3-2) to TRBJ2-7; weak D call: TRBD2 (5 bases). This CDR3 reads CASSQGGPSVAGEQYF. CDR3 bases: TGTGCCAGCAGCCAAGGTGGTCCGTCGGTGGCGGGCGAGCAGTACTTC.